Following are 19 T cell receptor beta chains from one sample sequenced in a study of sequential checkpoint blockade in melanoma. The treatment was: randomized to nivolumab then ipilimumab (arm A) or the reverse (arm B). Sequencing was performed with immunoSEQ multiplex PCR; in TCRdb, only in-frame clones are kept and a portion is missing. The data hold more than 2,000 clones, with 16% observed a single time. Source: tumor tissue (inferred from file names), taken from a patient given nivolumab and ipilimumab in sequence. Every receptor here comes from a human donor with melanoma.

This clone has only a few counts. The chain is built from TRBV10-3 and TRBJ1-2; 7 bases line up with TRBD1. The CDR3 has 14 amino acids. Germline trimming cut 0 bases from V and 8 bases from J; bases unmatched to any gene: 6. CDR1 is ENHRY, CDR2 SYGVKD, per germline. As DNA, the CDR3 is TGTGCCATCAGTGAGTCGATACAGGGGTACGGCTACACCTTC. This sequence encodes CAISESIQGYGYTF.

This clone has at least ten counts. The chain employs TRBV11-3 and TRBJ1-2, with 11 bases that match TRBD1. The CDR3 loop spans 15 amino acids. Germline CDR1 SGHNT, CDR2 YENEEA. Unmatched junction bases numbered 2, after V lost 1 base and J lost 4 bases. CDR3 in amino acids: CASSLGGTGGYGYTF. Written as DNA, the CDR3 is TGTGCCAGCAGCTTAGGGGGGACAGGGGGCTATGGCTACACCTTC.

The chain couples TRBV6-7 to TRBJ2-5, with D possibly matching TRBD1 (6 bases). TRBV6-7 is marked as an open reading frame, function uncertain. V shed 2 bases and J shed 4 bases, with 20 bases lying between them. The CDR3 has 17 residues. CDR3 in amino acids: CASSYGGHHLRGETQYF. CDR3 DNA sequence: TGTGCCAGCAGTTACGGCGGCCATCACCTCAGGGGAGAGACCCAGTACTTC.

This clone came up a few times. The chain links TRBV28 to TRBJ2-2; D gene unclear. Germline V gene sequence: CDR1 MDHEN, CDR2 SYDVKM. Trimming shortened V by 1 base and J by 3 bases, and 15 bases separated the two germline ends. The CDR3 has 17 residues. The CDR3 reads CASSLFGSWMDTGELFF. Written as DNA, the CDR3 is TGTGCCAGCAGTTTATTCGGTTCGTGGATGGACACCGGGGAGCTGTTTTTT.

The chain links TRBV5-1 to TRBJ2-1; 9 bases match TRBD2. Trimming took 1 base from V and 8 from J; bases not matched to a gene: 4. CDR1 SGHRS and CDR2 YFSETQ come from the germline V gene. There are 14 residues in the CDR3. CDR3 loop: CASSLSGGGDEQFF. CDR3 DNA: TGCGCCAGCAGCTTGTCTGGCGGGGGGGATGAGCAGTTCTTC.

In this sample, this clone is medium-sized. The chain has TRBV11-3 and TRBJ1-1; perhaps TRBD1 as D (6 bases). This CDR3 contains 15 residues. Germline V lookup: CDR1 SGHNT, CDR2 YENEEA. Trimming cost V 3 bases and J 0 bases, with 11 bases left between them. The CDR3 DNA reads TGTGCCAGCAGCTTGACGGACAGCATGAACACTGAAGCTTTCTTT. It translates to CASSLTDSMNTEAFF. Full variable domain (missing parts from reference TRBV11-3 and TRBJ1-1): EAGVVQSPRYKIIEKKQPVAFWCNPISGHNTLYWYLQNLGQGPELLIRYENEEAVDDSQLPKDRFSAERLKGVDSTLKIQPAELGDSAVYLCASSLTDSMNTEAFFGQGTRLTVV.

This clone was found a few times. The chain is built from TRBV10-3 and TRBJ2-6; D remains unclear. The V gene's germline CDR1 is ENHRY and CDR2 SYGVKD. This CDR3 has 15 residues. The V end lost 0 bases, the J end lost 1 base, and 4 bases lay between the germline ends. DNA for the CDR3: TGTGCCATCAGTGAGTCCTTATCTGGGGCCAACGTCCTGACTTTC. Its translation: CAISESLSGANVLTF.

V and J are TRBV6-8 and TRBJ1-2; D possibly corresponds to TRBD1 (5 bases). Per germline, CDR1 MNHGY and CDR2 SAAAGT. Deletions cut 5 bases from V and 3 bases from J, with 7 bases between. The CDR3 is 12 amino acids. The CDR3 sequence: CASSPGYYGYTF. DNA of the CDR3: TGTGCCAGCAGTCCAGGGTACTATGGCTACACCTTC.

CDR3 residues: CASSESNRGASTNEKLFF. The CDR3 coding sequence is TGCGCCAGCAGTGAGTCGAATCGGGGGGCGTCAACTAATGAAAAACTGTTTTTT. The gene calls are TRBV10-2 and TRBJ1-4; perhaps TRBD1 as D (6 bases). The germline V gene encodes CDR1 WSHSY and CDR2 SAAADI. The CDR3 length is 18 residues. With 0 bases removed from V and 0 bases from J, the gap between germline ends came to 14 bases.

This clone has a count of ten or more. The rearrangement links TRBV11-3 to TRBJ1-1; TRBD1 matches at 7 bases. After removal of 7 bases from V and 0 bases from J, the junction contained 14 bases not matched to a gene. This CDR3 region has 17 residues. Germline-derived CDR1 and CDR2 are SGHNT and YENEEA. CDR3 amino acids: CASTYPGQKYMNTEAFF. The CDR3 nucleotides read TGTGCCAGCACCTATCCGGGACAGAAGTATATGAACACTGAAGCTTTCTTT. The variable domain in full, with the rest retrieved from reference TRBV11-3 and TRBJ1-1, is EAGVVQSPRYKIIEKKQPVAFWCNPISGHNTLYWYLQNLGQGPELLIRYENEEAVDDSQLPKDRFSAERLKGVDSTLKIQPAELGDSAVYLCASTYPGQKYMNTEAFFGQGTRLTVV.

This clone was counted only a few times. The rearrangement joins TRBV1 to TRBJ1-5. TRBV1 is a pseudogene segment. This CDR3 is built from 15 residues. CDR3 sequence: CASSQARLSNQPQHF. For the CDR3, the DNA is TGCGCCAGCAGCCAAGCCAGACTTAGCAATCAGCCCCAGCATTTT.

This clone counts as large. The CDR3 reads CASSLEGAGSPLHF. For the CDR3, the DNA is TGCGCCAGCAGCTTGGAGGGGGCAGGTTCACCCCTCCACTTT. The J gene is TRBJ1-6, the V gene TRBV5-1, with 7 bases matching TRBD1. Trimming removed 0 bases from V and 9 bases from J; junction bases left unmatched: 3. Germline assignment: CDR1 SGHRS and CDR2 YFSETQ. This CDR3 contains 14 residues.

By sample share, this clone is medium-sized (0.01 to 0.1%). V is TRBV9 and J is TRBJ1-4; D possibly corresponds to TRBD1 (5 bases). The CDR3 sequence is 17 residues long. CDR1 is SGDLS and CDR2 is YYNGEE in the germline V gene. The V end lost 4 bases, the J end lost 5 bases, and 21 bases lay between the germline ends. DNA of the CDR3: TGTGCCAGCAGCTCCCCTGGGGCGGGGGGTCTCAATGAAAAACTGTTTTTT. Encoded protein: CASSSPGAGGLNEKLFF.

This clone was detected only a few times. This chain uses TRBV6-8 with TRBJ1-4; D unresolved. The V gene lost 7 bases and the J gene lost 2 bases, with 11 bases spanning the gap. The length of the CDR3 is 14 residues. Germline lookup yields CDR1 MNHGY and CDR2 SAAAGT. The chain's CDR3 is CASMRSGTNEKLFF. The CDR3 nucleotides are TGTGCCAGCATGAGGTCCGGGACTAATGAAAAACTGTTTTTT.

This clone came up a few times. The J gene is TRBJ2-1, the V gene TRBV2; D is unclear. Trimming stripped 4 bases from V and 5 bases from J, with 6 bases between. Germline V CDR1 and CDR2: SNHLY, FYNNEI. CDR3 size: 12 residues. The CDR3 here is CASSVSNNEQFF. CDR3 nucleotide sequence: TGTGCCAGCAGTGTGTCGAACAATGAGCAGTTCTTC.

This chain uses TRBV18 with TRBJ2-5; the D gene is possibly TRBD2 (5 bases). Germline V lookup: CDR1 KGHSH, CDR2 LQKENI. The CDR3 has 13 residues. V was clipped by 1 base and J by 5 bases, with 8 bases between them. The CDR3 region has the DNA TGTGCCAGCTCACCACTGGAGGTGGAGACCCAGTACTTC. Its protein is CASSPLEVETQYF.

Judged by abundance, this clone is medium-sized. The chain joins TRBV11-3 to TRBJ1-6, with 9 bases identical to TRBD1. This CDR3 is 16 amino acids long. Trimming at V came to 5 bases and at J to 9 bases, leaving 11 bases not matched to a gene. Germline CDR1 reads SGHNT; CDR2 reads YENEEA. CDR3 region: CASSTRTGEFASPLHF. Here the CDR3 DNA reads TGTGCCAGCAGCACCCGGACAGGGGAGTTTGCTTCACCCCTCCACTTT. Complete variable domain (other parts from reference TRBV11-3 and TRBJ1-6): EAGVVQSPRYKIIEKKQPVAFWCNPISGHNTLYWYLQNLGQGPELLIRYENEEAVDDSQLPKDRFSAERLKGVDSTLKIQPAELGDSAVYLCASSTRTGEFASPLHFGNGTRLTVT.

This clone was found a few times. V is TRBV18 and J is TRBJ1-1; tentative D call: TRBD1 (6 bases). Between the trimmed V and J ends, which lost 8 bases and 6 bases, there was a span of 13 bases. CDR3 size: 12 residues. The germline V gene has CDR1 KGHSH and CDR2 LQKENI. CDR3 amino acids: CASTSGDAEAFF. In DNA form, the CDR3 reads TGTGCCAGCACCTCAGGGGATGCTGAAGCTTTCTTT.

DNA of the CDR3: TGTGCCAGCAGCCAGAGGGGGACTTCGGAGACCCAGTACTTC. It is translated as CASSQRGTSETQYF. The chain is built from TRBV6-8 and TRBJ2-5, with D perhaps TRBD1 or TRBD2 (6 bases each). Trimming left V 6 bases short and J 5 bases short, with 16 bases between. Germline V gives CDR1 MNHGY, CDR2 SAAAGT. The CDR3 spans 14 residues.